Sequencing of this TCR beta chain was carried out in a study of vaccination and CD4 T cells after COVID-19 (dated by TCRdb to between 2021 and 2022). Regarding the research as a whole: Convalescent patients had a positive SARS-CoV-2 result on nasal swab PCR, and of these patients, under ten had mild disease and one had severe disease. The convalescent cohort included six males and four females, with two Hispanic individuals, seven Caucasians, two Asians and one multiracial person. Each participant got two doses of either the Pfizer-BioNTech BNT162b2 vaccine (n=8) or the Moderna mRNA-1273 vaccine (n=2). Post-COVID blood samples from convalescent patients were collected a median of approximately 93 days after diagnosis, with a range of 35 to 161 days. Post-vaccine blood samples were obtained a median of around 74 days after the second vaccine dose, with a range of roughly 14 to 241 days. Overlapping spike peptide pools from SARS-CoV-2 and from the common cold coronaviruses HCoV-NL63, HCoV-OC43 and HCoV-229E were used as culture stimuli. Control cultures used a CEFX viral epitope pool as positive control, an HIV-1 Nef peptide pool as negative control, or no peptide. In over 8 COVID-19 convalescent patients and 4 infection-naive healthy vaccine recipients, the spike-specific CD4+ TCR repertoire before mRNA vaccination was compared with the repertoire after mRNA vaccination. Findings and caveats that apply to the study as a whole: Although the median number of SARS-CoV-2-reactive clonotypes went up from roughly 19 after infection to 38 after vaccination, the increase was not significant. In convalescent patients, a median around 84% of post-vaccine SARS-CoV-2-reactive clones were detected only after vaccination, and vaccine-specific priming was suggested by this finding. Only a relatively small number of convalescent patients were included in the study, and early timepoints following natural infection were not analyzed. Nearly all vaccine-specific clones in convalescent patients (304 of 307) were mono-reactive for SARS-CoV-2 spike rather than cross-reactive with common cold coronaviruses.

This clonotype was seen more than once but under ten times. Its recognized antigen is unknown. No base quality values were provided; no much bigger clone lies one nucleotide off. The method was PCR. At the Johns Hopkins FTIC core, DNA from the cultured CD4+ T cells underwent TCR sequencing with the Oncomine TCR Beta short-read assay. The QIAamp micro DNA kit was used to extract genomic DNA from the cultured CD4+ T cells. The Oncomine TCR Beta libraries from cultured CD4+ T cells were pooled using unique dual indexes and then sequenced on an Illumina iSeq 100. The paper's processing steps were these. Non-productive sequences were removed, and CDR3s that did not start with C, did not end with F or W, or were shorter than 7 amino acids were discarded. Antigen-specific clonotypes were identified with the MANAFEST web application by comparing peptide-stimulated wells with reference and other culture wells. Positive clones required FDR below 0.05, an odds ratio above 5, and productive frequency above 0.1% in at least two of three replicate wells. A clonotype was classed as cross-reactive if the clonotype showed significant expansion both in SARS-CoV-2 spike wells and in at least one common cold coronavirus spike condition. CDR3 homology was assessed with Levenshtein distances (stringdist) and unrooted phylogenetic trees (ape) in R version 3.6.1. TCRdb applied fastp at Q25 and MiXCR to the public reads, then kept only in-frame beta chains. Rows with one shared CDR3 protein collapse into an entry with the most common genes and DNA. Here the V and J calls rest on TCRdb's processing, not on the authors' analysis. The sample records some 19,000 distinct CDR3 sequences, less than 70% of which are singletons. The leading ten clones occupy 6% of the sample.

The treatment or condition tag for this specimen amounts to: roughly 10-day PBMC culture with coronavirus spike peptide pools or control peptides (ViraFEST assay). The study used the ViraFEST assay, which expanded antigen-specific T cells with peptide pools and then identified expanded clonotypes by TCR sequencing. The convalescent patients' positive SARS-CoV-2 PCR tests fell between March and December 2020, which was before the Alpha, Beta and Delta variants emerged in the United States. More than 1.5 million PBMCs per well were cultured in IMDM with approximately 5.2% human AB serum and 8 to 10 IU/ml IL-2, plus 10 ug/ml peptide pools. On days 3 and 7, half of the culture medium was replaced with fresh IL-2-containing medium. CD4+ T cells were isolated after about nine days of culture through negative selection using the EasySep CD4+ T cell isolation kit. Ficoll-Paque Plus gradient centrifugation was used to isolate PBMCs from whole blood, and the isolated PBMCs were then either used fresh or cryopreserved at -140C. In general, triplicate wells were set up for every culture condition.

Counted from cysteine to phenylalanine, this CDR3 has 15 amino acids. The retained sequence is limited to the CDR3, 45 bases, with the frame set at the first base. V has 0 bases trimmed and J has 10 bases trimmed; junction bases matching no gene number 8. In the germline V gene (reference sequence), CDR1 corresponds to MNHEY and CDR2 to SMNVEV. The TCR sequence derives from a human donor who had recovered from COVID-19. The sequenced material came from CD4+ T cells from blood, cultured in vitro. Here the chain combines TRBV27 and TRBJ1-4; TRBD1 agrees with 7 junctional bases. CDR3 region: CASSLSERGRGKLFF. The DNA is TGTGCCAGCAGTTTATCGGAGAGGGGGCGTGGAAAACTGTTTTTT.